This T cell receptor beta chain was recorded in a study of control samples from healthy donors and cancer patients (dated by TCRdb to the early 2020s). This clone was counted once. Its recognized antigen is unknown. Base qualities are missing; no much larger clone stands one base away. The CDR3 starts with the cysteine, ends with the phenylalanine, and has 16 residues. The CDR3 DNA has 48 bases and is translated from base 1. V gives up 0 bases and J gives up 1 base, and the segment between their germline ends measures 6 bases. CDR1 and CDR2 are drawn from the germline V gene: KGHDR, SFDVKD. Library creation used the immunoSEQ multiplex PCR assay. Imported from immuneACCESS, the table was reduced by TCRdb to in-frame sequences with V and J called. These copies leave out some clones; in studies compared against another copy, an unresolved V gene accounts for under half, and the cause of the remainder is not known. The sample includes roughly 79,000 clones, with about four fifths observed a single time. The top ten clones comprise about 15% of the sample.

The receptor comes from a man between 50 and 59 years old in good health. The chain is made from TRBV24-1 and TRBJ2-6; the D gene cannot be named for sure. Source material: blood. CDR3 sequence: CATSDLSGSGANVLTF. The nucleotide sequence is TGTGCCACCAGTGATTTGTCCGGGTCTGGGGCCAACGTCCTGACTTTC.